This T cell receptor (beta chain) was obtained from a study of T cell responses to AZD1222 COVID-19 vaccine. Whole-study findings and limits: Researchers took repertoire samples only after the peak T cell response had come. Spike-specific TCR breadth and depth both grew after two AZD1222 doses. Most donors were white British and more were female, and clonal diversity was possibly underestimated. Spike was spanned by vaccine-associated CD4 TCRs, which were dominant at 160-218 and 743-854.

Germline V gives CDR1 SGHTA, CDR2 FQGNSA. The ends lost 2 bases at V and 4 bases at J; junction bases unmatched: 6. CDR3 length equals 16 residues. Here immunoSEQ multiplex PCR was the method, and the copy in TCRdb shows in-frame clones only, minus some. The data contain about 140,000 clones, 75% to 90% of them seen just once; the ten biggest clones take up about 4.8%. This clone is a singleton in its sample. The target antigen is unknown. The receptor was derived from an adult in good health. The V call is TRBV7-2, the J call TRBJ2-1, with 9 bases that match TRBD2. Here the sequenced sample was peripheral blood, taken on day 0 of AZD1222 vaccination. CDR3 coding DNA: TGTGCCAGCAGCTTAACGGGACTAGCAAAATACAATGAGCAGTTCTTC. This encodes CASSLTGLAKYNEQFF. The entire variable domain, with the rest obtained from reference TRBV7-2 and TRBJ2-1, is as follows: GAGVSQSPSNKVTEKGKDVELRCDPISGHTALYWYRQSLGQGLEFLIYFQGNSAPDKSGLPSDRFSAERTGGSVSTLTIQRTQQEDSAVYLCASSLTGLAKYNEQFFGPGTRLTVL.